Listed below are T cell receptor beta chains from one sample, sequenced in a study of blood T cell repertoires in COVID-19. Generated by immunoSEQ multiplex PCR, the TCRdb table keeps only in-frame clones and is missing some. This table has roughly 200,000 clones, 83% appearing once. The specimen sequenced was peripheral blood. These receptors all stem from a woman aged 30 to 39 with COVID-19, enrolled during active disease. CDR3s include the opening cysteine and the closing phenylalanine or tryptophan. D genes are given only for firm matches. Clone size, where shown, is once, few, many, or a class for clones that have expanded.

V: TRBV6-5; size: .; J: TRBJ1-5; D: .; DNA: TGTGCCAGCAGACTCACAGGGTCCAATCAGCCCCAGCATTTT; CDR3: CASRLTGSNQPQHF
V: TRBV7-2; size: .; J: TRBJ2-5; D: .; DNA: TGTGCCAGCAGCTTAGGGACCCAGCGCGGGGAGACCCAGTACTTC; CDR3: CASSLGTQRGETQYF
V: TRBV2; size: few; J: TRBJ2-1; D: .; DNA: TGTGCCAGCAGTGAAGCGCCGCGGGTCTCCTACAATGAGCAGTTCTTC; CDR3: CASSEAPRVSYNEQFF
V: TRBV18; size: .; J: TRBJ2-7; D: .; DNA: TGTGCCAGCTCACCACCGGGACAATGGGGGACCTACGAGCAGTACTTC; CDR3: CASSPPGQWGTYEQYF
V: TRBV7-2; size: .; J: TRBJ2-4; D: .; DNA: TGTGCCAGCAGCTTAACAGGGAGCAAAAACATTCAGTACTTC; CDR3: CASSLTGSKNIQYF
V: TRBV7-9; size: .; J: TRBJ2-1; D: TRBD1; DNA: TGTGCCAGCAGCCAGTTAGACAGGGTCGATGAGCAGTTCTTC; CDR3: CASSQLDRVDEQFF
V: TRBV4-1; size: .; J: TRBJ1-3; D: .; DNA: TGCGCCAGCAGCCAAGCCGGGACACCGGGAAACACCATATATTTT; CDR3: CASSQAGTPGNTIYF
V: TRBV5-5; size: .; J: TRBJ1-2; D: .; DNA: TGTGCCAGCAGCGTAGGACAGTCGGGGGGTGGCTACACCTTC; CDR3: CASSVGQSGGGYTF
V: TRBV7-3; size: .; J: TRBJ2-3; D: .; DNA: TGTGCCAGCAGCCGTCAAATGGGGGCCACAGATACGCAGTATTTT; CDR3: CASSRQMGATDTQYF
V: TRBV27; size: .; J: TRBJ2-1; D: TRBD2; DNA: TGTGCCAGCAGGGCGAACCTAGCGGGAGGGCCCTCCAATGAGCAGTTCTTC; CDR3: CASRANLAGGPSNEQFF
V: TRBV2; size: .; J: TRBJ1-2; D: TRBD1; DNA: TGTGCCAGCAGTTTAATGGGACAGGGGGTAAATGGCTACACCTTC; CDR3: CASSLMGQGVNGYTF
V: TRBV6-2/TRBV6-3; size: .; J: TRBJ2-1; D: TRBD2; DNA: TGTGCCAGCAGCCCTAATAGCGGGGGACCGTACAATGAGCAGTTCTTC; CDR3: CASSPNSGGPYNEQFF
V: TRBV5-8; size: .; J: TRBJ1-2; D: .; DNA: TGTGCCAGCAGCTCCCGCACAGGGCTGGTTGGTGGCTACACCTTC; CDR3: CASSSRTGLVGGYTF
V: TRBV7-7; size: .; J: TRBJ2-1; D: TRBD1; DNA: TGTGCCAGCAGCTTAGAATGGACAGGGGGCAAGGATGAGCAGTTCTTC; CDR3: CASSLEWTGGKDEQFF
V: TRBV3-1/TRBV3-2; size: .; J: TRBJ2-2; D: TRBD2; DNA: TGTGCCAGCAGCCAGATTCGCGGGGGAAGCACCGGGGAGCTGTTTTTT; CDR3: CASSQIRGGSTGELFF
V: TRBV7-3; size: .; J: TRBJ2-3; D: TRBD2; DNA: TGTGCCAGCAGCTTGTTTAGGTCTAGCGGGGGGGCCGGCACAGATACGCAGTATTTT; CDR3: CASSLFRSSGGAGTDTQYF
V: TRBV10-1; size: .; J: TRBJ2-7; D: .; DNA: TGCGCCAGCAGGCGTCTCCCTCGATTTGGAGGCGAGCAGTACTTC; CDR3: CASRRLPRFGGEQYF
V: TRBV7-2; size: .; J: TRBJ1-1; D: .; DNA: TGTGCCAGCAGCTTCAATGCTAATAGGGGGTACACTGAAGCTTTCTTT; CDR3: CASSFNANRGYTEAFF
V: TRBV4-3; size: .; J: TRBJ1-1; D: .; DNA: TGCGCCAGCAGCCAAGATTACAGGCCCAACACTGAAGCTTTCTTT; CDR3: CASSQDYRPNTEAFF
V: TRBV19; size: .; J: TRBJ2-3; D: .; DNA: TGTGCCAGTAGTAATGGTAAACGGGATACGCAGTATTTT; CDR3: CASSNGKRDTQYF
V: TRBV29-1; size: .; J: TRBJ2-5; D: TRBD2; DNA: TGCAGCGGTTGGGCTAGCGGTAGTGAGACCCAGTACTTC; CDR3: CSGWASGSETQYF
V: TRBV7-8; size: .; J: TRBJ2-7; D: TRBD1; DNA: TGTGCCAGCAGCCCCATCCGGACAGGGACTCACGAGCAGTACTTC; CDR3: CASSPIRTGTHEQYF
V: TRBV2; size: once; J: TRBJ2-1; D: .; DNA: TGTGCCAGCAGCGAGTACAATGAGCAGTTCTTC; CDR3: CASSEYNEQFF
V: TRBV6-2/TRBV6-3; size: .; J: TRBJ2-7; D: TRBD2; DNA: TGTGCCAGCAGTTATAGCGGGACATCCCCCCACGAGCAGTACTTC; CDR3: CASSYSGTSPHEQYF
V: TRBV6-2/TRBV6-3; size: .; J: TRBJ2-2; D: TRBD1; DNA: TGTGCCAGCAGTAGGGGGCTGGGCGGGGAGCTGTTTTTT; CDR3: CASSRGLGGELFF
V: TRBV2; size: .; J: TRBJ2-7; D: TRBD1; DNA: TGTGCCAGCAGTGCTGGACAGGGAAGATACGAGCAGTACTTC; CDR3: CASSAGQGRYEQYF
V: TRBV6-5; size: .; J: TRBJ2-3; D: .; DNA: TGTGCCAGCAGCGCCTCACCGACAGTCAATACGCAGTATTTT; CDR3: CASSASPTVNTQYF
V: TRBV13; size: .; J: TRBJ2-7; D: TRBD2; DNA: TGTGCCAGCAGCTTCGAGACTAGCGGGAGTTACGGGCAGTACTTC; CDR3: CASSFETSGSYGQYF
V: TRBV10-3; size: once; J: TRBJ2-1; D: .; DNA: TGTGCCATCAGTGAGTCGCGCGCTAGCTACAATGAGCAGTTCTTC; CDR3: CAISESRASYNEQFF
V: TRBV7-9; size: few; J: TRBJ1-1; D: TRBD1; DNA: TGTGCCAGCATCCTCCAGGGGGCTGATACTGAAGCTTTCTTT; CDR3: CASILQGADTEAFF
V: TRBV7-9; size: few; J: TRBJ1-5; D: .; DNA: TGTGCCAGCACCGATTCAGGGGCTGGTCAGCCCCAGCATTTT; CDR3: CASTDSGAGQPQHF
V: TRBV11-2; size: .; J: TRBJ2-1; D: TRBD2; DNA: TGTGCCAGCAGCTCCCGGGACTACCGTCGGGATGAGCAGTTCTTC; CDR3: CASSSRDYRRDEQFF
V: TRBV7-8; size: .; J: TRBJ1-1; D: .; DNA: TGTGCCAGCAGCTTAGTCATCAGGTCTGAAGCTTTCTTT; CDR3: CASSLVIRSEAFF
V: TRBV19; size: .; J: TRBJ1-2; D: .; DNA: TGTGCCAGTACCCACAGGACAGCCACGAACTATGGCTACACCTTC; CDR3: CASTHRTATNYGYTF
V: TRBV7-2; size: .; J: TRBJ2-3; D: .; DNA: TGTGCCAGCAGCTTAGGGCCCATCCGGGAGCAGTATTTT; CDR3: CASSLGPIREQYF
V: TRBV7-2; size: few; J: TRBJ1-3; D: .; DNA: TGTGCCAGCAGCTTACGGACAGACTCTGGAAACACCATATATTTT; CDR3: CASSLRTDSGNTIYF
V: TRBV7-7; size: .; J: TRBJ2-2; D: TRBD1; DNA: TGTGCCAGCAGCCGTACCGGGACAGGGAACACCGGGGAGCTGTTTTTT; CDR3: CASSRTGTGNTGELFF
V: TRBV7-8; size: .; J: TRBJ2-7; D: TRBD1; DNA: TGTGCCAGCAGCGGAAAGGGGACAGGGGCCTACGAGCAGTACTTC; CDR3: CASSGKGTGAYEQYF
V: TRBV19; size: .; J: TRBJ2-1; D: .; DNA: TGTGCCAGTAGTATAGGCGATGAGCAGTTCTTC; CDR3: CASSIGDEQFF
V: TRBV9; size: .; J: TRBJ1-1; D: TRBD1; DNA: TGTGCCAGCAGCGTAGGCGATTTATGGGGACAGCTGAACACTGAAGCTTTCTTT; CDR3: CASSVGDLWGQLNTEAFF
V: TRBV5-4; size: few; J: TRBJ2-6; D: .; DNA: TGTGCCAGCCGATCCCGGTCGGCCAACGTCCTGACTTTC; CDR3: CASRSRSANVLTF
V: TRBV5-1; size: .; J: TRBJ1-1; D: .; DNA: TGCGCCAGCAGCTTAGCAGGGTACACTGAAGCTTTCTTT; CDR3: CASSLAGYTEAFF
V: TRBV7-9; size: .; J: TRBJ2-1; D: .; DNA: TGTGCCAGCAGCCCCAGCTCCTACAATGAGCAGTTCTTC; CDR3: CASSPSSYNEQFF
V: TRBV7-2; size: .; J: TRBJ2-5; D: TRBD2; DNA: TGTGCCAGCAGCACGCCGGCCGGGACTAGCGGGAGCACAGAGACCCAGTACTTC; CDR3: CASSTPAGTSGSTETQYF
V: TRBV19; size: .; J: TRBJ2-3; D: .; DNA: TGTGCCAGTGGTGAGAAATTGGGGCGCCCAGATACGCAGTATTTT; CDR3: CASGEKLGRPDTQYF
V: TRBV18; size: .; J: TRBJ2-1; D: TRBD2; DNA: TGTGCCAGCTCACCCGGGACTAGCGGGAGGTACAATGAGCAGTTCTTC; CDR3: CASSPGTSGRYNEQFF
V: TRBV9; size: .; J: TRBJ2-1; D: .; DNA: TGTGCCAGCAGCGTAGAAGCGTTCAGCTCCTACAATGAGCAGTTCTTC; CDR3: CASSVEAFSSYNEQFF
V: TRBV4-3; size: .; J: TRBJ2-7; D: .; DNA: TGCGCCAGCAGCCAAGATCAGGCAGGTTCCTACGAGCAGTACTTC; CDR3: CASSQDQAGSYEQYF
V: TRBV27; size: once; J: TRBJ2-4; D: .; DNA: TGTGCCAGCAGTTTATATGGAACAGGGAGAGAAAACATTCAGTACTTC; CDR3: CASSLYGTGRENIQYF
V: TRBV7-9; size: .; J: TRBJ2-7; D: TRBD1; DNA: TGTGCCGGGGGACAGGGTCCCTACGAGCAGTACTTC; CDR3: CAGGQGPYEQYF
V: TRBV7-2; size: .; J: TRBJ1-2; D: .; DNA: TGTGCCAGCAGCTCCGGAGGATCCCGGGCCCAAGGCTACACCTTC; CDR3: CASSSGGSRAQGYTF
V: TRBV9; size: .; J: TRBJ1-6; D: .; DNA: TGTGCCAGCAGCGTAGATCGAGGAGATTATAATTCACCCCTCCACTTT; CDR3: CASSVDRGDYNSPLHF